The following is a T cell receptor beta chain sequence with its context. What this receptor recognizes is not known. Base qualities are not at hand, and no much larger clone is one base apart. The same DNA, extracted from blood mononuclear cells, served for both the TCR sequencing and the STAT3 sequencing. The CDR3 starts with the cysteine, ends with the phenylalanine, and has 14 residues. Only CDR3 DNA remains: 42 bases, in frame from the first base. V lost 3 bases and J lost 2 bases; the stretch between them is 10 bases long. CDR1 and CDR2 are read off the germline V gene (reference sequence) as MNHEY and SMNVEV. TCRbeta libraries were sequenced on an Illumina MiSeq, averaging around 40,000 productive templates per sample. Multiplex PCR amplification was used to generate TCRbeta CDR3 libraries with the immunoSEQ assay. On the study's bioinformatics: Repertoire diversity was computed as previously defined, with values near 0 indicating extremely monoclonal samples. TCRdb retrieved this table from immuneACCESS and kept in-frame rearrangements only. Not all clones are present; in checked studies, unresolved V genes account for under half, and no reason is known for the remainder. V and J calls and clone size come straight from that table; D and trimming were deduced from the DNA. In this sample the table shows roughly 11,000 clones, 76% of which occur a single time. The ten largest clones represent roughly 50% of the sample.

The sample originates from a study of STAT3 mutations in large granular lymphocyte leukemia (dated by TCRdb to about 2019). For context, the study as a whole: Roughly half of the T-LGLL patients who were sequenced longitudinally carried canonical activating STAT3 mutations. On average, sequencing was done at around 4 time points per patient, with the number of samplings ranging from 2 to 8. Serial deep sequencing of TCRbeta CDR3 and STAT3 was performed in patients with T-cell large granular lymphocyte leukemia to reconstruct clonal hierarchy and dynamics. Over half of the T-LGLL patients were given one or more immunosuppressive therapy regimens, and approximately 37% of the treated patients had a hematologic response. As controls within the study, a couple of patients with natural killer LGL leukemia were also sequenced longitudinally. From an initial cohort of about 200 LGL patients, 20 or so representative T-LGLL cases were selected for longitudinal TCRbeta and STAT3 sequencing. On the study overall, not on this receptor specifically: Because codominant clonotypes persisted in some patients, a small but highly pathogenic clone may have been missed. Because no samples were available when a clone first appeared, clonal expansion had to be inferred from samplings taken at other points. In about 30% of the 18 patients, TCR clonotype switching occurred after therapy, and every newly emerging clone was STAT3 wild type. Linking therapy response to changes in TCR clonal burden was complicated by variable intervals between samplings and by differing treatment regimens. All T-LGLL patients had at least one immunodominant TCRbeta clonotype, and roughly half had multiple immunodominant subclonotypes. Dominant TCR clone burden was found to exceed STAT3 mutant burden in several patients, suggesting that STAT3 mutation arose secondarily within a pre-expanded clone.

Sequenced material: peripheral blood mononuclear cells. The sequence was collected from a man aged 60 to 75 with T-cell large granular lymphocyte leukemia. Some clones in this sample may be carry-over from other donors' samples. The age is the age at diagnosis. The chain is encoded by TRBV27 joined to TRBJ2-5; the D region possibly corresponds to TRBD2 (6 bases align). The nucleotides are TGTGCCAGCAGTTTTTTCGGGACTCAAGAGACCCAGTACTTC. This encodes CASSFFGTQETQYF.